This passage covers 24 T cell receptor beta chains from one sample sequenced in a study of T cell responses to AZD1222 COVID-19 vaccine (dated by TCRdb to 2020 to 2022). Library preparation was by the immunoSEQ multiplex PCR assay. TCRdb provides this immuneACCESS table in a form limited to in-frame rearrangements. Some clones are lacking; in checked studies, under half of them reflect an unresolved V gene, and why the rest are absent is not known. Counted in this sample were more than 95,000 clones; 88% of them appeared once. In total, the top ten clones hold more than 20% of the sample. Explained via the paper, the time point label denotes: baseline before first vaccination. This sample comprised peripheral blood, obtained on day 0 of AZD1222 vaccination. These receptors all stem from an adult in good health.

The chain couples TRBV7-9 to TRBJ2-1, with TRBD2 matching 7 bases. This CDR3 is 12 amino acids long. Germline V gene data show CDR1 as SEHNR and CDR2 as FQNEAQ (reference sequence). J was trimmed by 10 bases and V by 5 bases; bases with no gene match: 5. In DNA form, the CDR3 reads TGTGCCAGCAGCGACGTTAGCGGGGAGCAGTTCTTC. Translation: CASSDVSGEQFF.

This chain uses TRBV30 with TRBJ1-1, with D possibly matching TRBD1 (6 bases). Germline values: CDR1 GTSNPN, CDR2 SVGIG (reference sequence). Trimming pared 4 bases from V and 0 bases from J, leaving 9 bases between. The CDR3 is 13 residues long. The CDR3 region is CAWNRELNTEAFF. CDR3 DNA sequence: TGTGCCTGGAACAGGGAATTGAACACTGAAGCTTTCTTT.

The J gene is TRBJ1-4, the V gene TRBV18; 9 bases map to TRBD1. Losses at the gene ends were 3 bases for V and 1 base for J; bases not matched to a gene: 6. The CDR3 length is 17 residues. Germline V lookup: CDR1 KGHSH, CDR2 LQKENI. CDR3 sequence reads: CASSPLGQGGTNEKLFF. CDR3 DNA sequence: TGTGCCAGCTCACCCCTGGGACAGGGTGGAACTAATGAAAAACTGTTTTTT.

This clone has just one count. The chain carries TRBV12-3 or TRBV12-4 and TRBJ1-2; D gene unclear. V lost 1 base and J lost 5, with 8 bases in between. The CDR3 is 13 amino acids. CDR3 sequence (DNA): TGTGCCAGCAGTTTAGGGGAGAGGTATGGCTACACCTTC. This codes for CASSLGERYGYTF.

The V call is TRBV7-6, the J call TRBJ1-1, with TRBD1 as a possible D gene (6 bases). The CDR3 covers 13 residues. Per germline, CDR1 SGHVS and CDR2 FNYEAQ. Trimming removed 5 bases from V and 4 bases from J, with 11 bases in between. The CDR3 sequence is CASSQTGSTEAFF. The CDR3 DNA is TGTGCCAGCAGCCAAACAGGGTCCACTGAAGCTTTCTTT.

The table lists this clone with a count of one. The chain couples TRBV19 to TRBJ1-2, with TRBD1 matching 9 bases. CDR3 length: 13 residues. V dropped 4 bases and J dropped 8; count of bases not matched to a gene: 5. Germline loops: CDR1 LNHDA, CDR2 SQIVND (reference sequence). The chain's CDR3 is CASSKDRGGGYTF. In DNA form, the CDR3 reads TGTGCCAGTAGTAAGGACAGGGGAGGCGGCTACACCTTC.

This rearrangement joins TRBV27 to TRBJ2-7, with 7 bases identical to TRBD1. The CDR3 totals 15 residues. With V trimmed by 4 bases and J by 3 bases, 9 bases remained unmatched. CDR1 is MNHEY and CDR2 is SMNVEV in the germline V gene (reference sequence). Written as DNA, the CDR3 is TGTGCCAGCAGTTCTCGAGGGACAGCTCTCTACGAGCAGTACTTC. Its protein product is CASSSRGTALYEQYF.

V gene TRBV4-3 combines with J gene TRBJ2-7; TRBD1 aligns across 7 bases. CDR1 is LGHNA and CDR2 is YSLEER in the germline V gene. This CDR3 spans 12 amino acids. Unmatched junction bases numbered 3, after V lost 7 bases and J lost 3 bases. This CDR3 is CASKDRDYEQYF. CDR3 nucleotide sequence: TGCGCCAGCAAAGACAGGGACTACGAGCAGTACTTC.

V is TRBV10-1 and J is TRBJ2-7; the D gene is possibly TRBD1 (5 bases). This CDR3 spans 14 amino acids. V was pared by 6 bases and J by 6 bases, with 18 bases between. Per germline, CDR1 WNHNN and CDR2 SYGVQD (reference sequence). In DNA form, the CDR3 reads TGCGCCAGCAGCGGCACCTCGGGTGGGGCCGAGCAGTACTTC. Amino acid sequence: CASSGTSGGAEQYF.

The chain employs TRBV29-1 and TRBJ1-5; TRBD1 matches 8 bases. This CDR3 contains 12 residues. The germline gives CDR1 SQVTM, CDR2 ANQGSEA. V shed 7 bases, J shed 8 bases, and the junction held 7 bases outside the gene matches. This CDR3 is CSAGQGEEPQHF. In nucleotides, the CDR3 is TGCAGCGCCGGACAGGGAGAGGAGCCCCAGCATTTT.

The chain employs TRBV9 and TRBJ1-1; possible D gene TRBD1, 5 bases. Trimming pared 4 bases from V and 1 base from J, leaving 14 bases between. CDR1 is SGDLS, CDR2 YYNGEE, per germline. CDR3 length: 15 amino acids. CDR3: CASSTTVGGNTEAFF. Written as DNA, the CDR3 is TGTGCCAGCAGCACGACTGTGGGGGGGAACACTGAAGCTTTCTTT.

This clone was counted once. This sequence joins TRBV7-2 and TRBJ2-2, with TRBD2 matching 8 bases. CDR1 and CDR2 (germline): SGHTA, FQGNSA. The trim removed 1 base at V and 8 bases at J, leaving 3 bases unmatched. This CDR3 has 14 residues. Here the CDR3 DNA reads TGTGCCAGCAGCTTAGTACTAGCGGATGGGGAGCTGTTTTTT. This translates into CASSLVLADGELFF.

The table lists this clone with a few counts. The chain has TRBV5-1 and TRBJ1-2; D gene uncertain. The germline V gene has CDR1 SGHRS and CDR2 YFSETQ. The CDR3 is 14 residues long. Trimming shortened V by 4 bases and J by 6 bases, and 16 bases separated the two germline ends. CDR3 nucleotide sequence: TGCGCCAGCAGCGACGACCCCCCGGGCGATGGCTACACCTTC. It translates to CASSDDPPGDGYTF. Filled out from reference TRBV5-1 and TRBJ1-2, the complete variable domain reads KAGVTQTPRYLIKTRGQQVTLSCSPISGHRSVSWYQQTPGQGLQFLFEYFSETQRNKGNFPGRFSGRQFSNSRSEMNVSTLELGDSALYLCASSDDPPGDGYTFGSGTRLTVV.

The V gene is TRBV28, the J gene TRBJ2-3, with 7 bases that match TRBD2. V trimming: 4 bases; J trimming: 0 bases; junction bases outside the gene matches: 10. Germline CDR1 MDHEN, CDR2 SYDVKM. The CDR3 is 17 residues long. CDR3 sequence reads: CASSSPSTSVSTDTQYF. The CDR3 DNA follows: TGTGCCAGCAGTTCCCCCTCCACTAGCGTAAGCACAGATACGCAGTATTTT.

The gene calls are TRBV28 and TRBJ2-2; D is unclear. Germline loops: CDR1 MDHEN, CDR2 SYDVKM. The CDR3 is 15 residues long. The V and J ends lost 8 bases and 1 base respectively, with 14 bases between them. The CDR3 sequence is CASSLYGGNTGELFF. CDR3 nucleotides: TGTGCCAGCTCCCTTTATGGTGGGAACACCGGGGAGCTGTTTTTT.

CDR3 coding DNA: TGCGCCAGTGCCGGGACTAAGAGCACAGATACGCAGTATTTT. It is translated as CASAGTKSTDTQYF. The rearrangement joins TRBV5-1 to TRBJ2-3, with 7 bases fitting TRBD2. Germline CDR1 reads SGHRS; CDR2 reads YFSETQ. Trimming took 8 bases from V and 0 from J; bases not matched to a gene: 6. The CDR3 length is 14 residues.

This rearrangement joins TRBV15 to TRBJ2-1; D remains unclear. Germline CDR1 reads LNHNV; CDR2 reads YYDKDF (reference sequence). The CDR3 has 13 residues. V was pared by 9 bases and J by 5 bases, with 14 bases between. CDR3 sequence (DNA): TGTGCCACTCAAGGGATGGGCCACAATGAGCAGTTCTTC. This encodes CATQGMGHNEQFF.

DNA of the CDR3: TGTGCCAGCAGCTTTCCTTGGACAGGGGGTCACACTGAAGCTTTCTTT. This codes for CASSFPWTGGHTEAFF. The chain employs TRBV7-2 and TRBJ1-1, with 10 bases lining up with TRBD1. The junction had 7 bases not matched to a gene; V was cut back by 3 bases and J by 3 bases. The CDR3 runs to 16 residues. From germline, CDR1 is SGHTA and CDR2 FQGNSA.

The chain links TRBV18 to TRBJ1-6, with 7 nucleotides matching TRBD1. CDR3 length equals 17 residues. The V segment lost 3 bases and the J segment 3 bases; nucleotides outside the gene matches: 8. Per the germline V gene, CDR1 is KGHSH and CDR2 is LQKENI. The chain's CDR3 is CASSPTGQDHYNSPLHF. The CDR3 region has the DNA TGTGCCAGCTCACCGACAGGACAGGATCACTATAATTCACCCCTCCACTTT.

The chain carries TRBV6-5 and TRBJ1-3; D ambiguous. Germline assignment: CDR1 MNHEY and CDR2 SVGAGI. The CDR3 sequence is 15 residues long. Trimming cost V 0 bases and J 0 bases, with 6 bases left between them. The CDR3 here is CASSYSIASGNTIYF. The CDR3 coding sequence is TGTGCCAGCAGTTACTCGATAGCCTCTGGAAACACCATATATTTT.

This chain joins TRBV3-1 (or the pseudogene TRBV3-2) and TRBJ1-4, with D uncertain. Germline V lookup: CDR1 LGHDT, CDR2 YNNKEL (reference sequence). Trimming pared 1 base from V and 6 bases from J, leaving 6 bases between. This CDR3 is 13 amino acids long. In DNA, the CDR3 is TGTGCCAGCAGCCAAGGACGGGATGAAAAACTGTTTTTT. It yields the protein CASSQGRDEKLFF.

This chain links TRBV29-1 with TRBJ2-5, with TRBD1 identical over 7 bases. The CDR3 sequence is 12 residues long. Germline V gene lookup returns CDR1 SQVTM and CDR2 ANQGSEA. V dropped 6 bases and J dropped 7; count of bases not matched to a gene: 8. Written as DNA, the CDR3 is TGCAGCGTGCCGGACAGGACAGCGACCCAGTACTTC. Encoded protein: CSVPDRTATQYF. The full variable domain, its missing parts supplied by reference TRBV29-1 and TRBJ2-5, is SAVISQKPSRDICQRGTSLTIQCQVDSQVTMMFWYRQQPGQSLTLIATANQGSEATYESGFVIDKFPISRPNLTFSTLTVSNMSPEDSSIYLCSVPDRTATQYFGPGTRLLVL.

The chain couples TRBV6-2 or TRBV6-3 to TRBJ2-7, with 8 positions matching TRBD2. The CDR3 runs 15 residues. CDR1 is MNHEY, CDR2 SVGEGT, per germline. Unmatched junction bases numbered 12, after V lost 5 bases and J lost 6 bases. The DNA of the CDR3 is TGTGCCAGCAGTCCCTCCGACCGCCGGGGGGGCGAGCAGTACTTC. Protein product: CASSPSDRRGGEQYF.

The chain links TRBV19 to TRBJ1-5; D might be TRBD1 (6 bases). V gave up 6 bases and J gave up 0 bases, with 12 bases separating them. Germline CDR1 LNHDA, CDR2 SQIVND (reference sequence). This CDR3 spans 15 amino acids. The CDR3 DNA follows: TGTGCCAGTAGAGAGGACAGTTATAGCAATCAGCCCCAGCATTTT. Translated, it gives CASREDSYSNQPQHF.